The 12 T cell receptor beta chains in this list originate from one sample, sequenced in a study of radiotherapy plus CTLA-4 blockade in lung cancer. This table comes from immunoSEQ multiplex PCR, and its TCRdb copy is limited to in-frame clones, with some not included. The table includes about 76,000 clones, more than 80% detected once. Material: peripheral blood, obtained from a patient treated with radiotherapy plus ipilimumab. These receptors were obtained from a human donor with non-small cell lung cancer who had stable disease on radiotherapy plus ipilimumab.

The V gene is TRBV6-4, the J gene TRBJ1-2; 9 bases map to TRBD1. In germline, CDR1 is MRHNA, CDR2 SNTAGT. V was pared by 3 bases and J by 5 bases, with 7 bases of the junction left unmatched. CDR3 length: 15 residues. The CDR3 sequence is CASSEGQGQGYGYTF. The CDR3 DNA follows: TGTGCCAGCAGTGAGGGACAGGGACAAGGGTATGGCTACACCTTC.

This chain links TRBV7-8 with TRBJ1-6; D unclear. Trimming left V 2 bases short and J 10 bases short, with 12 bases between. The CDR3 runs to 14 residues. Germline V lookup: CDR1 SGHVS, CDR2 FQNEAQ. The CDR3 reads CASSLLRLESPLHF. DNA of the CDR3: TGTGCCAGCAGCTTACTCAGGCTGGAGTCACCCCTCCACTTT.

The rearrangement uses TRBV14 and TRBJ2-5; 7 positions match TRBD1. Losses at the gene ends were 2 bases for V and 5 bases for J; bases not matched to a gene: 5. The CDR3 length is 14 residues. Germline assignment: CDR1 SGHDN and CDR2 FVKESK. The CDR3 DNA follows: TGTGCCAGCAGCCAACTGACAGGGTTGGAGACCCAGTACTTC. It is translated as CASSQLTGLETQYF.

This clone has a single count. V and J are TRBV6-5 and TRBJ1-1, with D uncertain. V gave up 5 bases and J gave up 3 bases, with 10 bases separating them. The germline V gene has CDR1 MNHEY and CDR2 SVGAGI. The CDR3 has 13 amino acids. In nucleotides, the CDR3 is TGTGCCAGCAGTCCCTATGGAGACACTGAAGCTTTCTTT. Its translation: CASSPYGDTEAFF.

The chain employs TRBV5-1 and TRBJ1-1; 8 bases align to TRBD1. The length of the CDR3 is 12 residues. Per germline, CDR1 SGHRS and CDR2 YFSETQ. Losses at the gene ends were 6 bases for V and 6 bases for J; bases not matched to a gene: 4. CDR3 sequence: CASKGQGAEAFF. For the CDR3, the DNA is TGCGCCAGCAAAGGACAGGGCGCTGAAGCTTTCTTT. Complete variable domain (other parts from reference TRBV5-1 and TRBJ1-1): KAGVTQTPRYLIKTRGQQVTLSCSPISGHRSVSWYQQTPGQGLQFLFEYFSETQRNKGNFPGRFSGRQFSNSRSEMNVSTLELGDSALYLCASKGQGAEAFFGQGTRLTVV.

This sequence joins TRBV5-4 and TRBJ2-1; TRBD2 matches at 8 bases. The CDR3 consists of 14 residues. Germline V lookup: CDR1 SGHNT, CDR2 YYREEE (reference sequence). V lost 4 bases, J lost 3 bases, and 3 bases stayed unmatched. CDR3 in amino acids: CASSAGLDYNEQFF. The CDR3 DNA reads TGTGCCAGCAGCGCGGGACTAGACTACAATGAGCAGTTCTTC.

This clone was found once. The junction differs from germline at one of its ends, possibly a read error. This chain links TRBV29-1 with TRBJ1-2, with 9 bases matching TRBD1. In germline, CDR1 is SQVTM, CDR2 ANQGSEA. This CDR3 region has 13 residues. The CDR3 DNA reads as TGCAGCGCTGAAACAGGGGGCGGGAATGGCTACACCTTC. This gives the protein CSAETGGGNGYTF.

By frequency in the sample, this clone is medium-sized. V usage is TRBV11-2 and J usage is TRBJ1-6; TRBD1 matches at 7 bases. This CDR3 spans 14 amino acids. CDR1 SGHAT and CDR2 FQNNGV come from the germline V gene. V shed 2 bases, J shed 6 bases, and the junction held 1 base outside the gene matches. The CDR3 reads CASSLRDSNSPLHF. CDR3 coding DNA: TGTGCCAGCAGCTTACGGGACAGTAATTCACCCCTCCACTTT.

The chain is built from TRBV18 and TRBJ2-2; 14 nucleotides line up with TRBD2. Germline assignment: CDR1 KGHSH and CDR2 LQKENI. V lost 3 bases, J lost 5 bases, and 5 bases stayed unmatched. The CDR3 consists of 17 residues. The CDR3 DNA follows: TGTGCCAGCTCACCGGGACTAGCGGGAGCCTCAACCGGGGAGCTGTTTTTT. Residues: CASSPGLAGASTGELFF.

The V call is TRBV10-3, the J call TRBJ1-5; D not resolved. Trimming shortened V by 7 bases and J by 4 bases, and 14 bases separated the two germline ends. The CDR3 is 14 amino acids. Germline V gives CDR1 ENHRY, CDR2 SYGVKD. The CDR3 sequence is CAIIGVRGNQPQHF. The CDR3 DNA is TGTGCCATCATAGGAGTCCGAGGAAATCAGCCCCAGCATTTT.

This chain's CDR3 is CASSAGKNQPQHF. The CDR3 DNA reads as TGTGCCAGCAGTGCCGGGAAAAATCAGCCCCAGCATTTT. This chain connects TRBV2 to TRBJ1-5; D remains unclear. With 4 bases removed from V and 4 bases from J, the gap between germline ends came to 8 bases. The germline CDR1 and CDR2 sequences are SNHLY and FYNNEI. The CDR3 has 13 residues.

The gene calls are TRBV6-1 and TRBJ2-5, with a weak D call TRBD1 (6 bases). The germline V gene has CDR1 MNHNS and CDR2 SASEGT. Deletions cut 7 bases from V and 11 bases from J, with 17 bases between. The CDR3 length is 12 residues. In nucleotides, the CDR3 is TGTGCCAGCACCGCGGACAGTCAGGAGCAGTACTTC. This codes for CASTADSQEQYF.